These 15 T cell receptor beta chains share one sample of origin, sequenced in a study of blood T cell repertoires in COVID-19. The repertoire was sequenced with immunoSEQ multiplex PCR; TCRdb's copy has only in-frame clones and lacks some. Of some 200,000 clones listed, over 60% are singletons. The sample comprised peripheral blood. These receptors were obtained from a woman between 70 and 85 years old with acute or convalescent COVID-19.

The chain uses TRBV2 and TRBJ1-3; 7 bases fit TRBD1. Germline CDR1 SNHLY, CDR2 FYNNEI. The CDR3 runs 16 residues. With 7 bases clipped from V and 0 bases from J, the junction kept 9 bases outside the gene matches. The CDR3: CASTHGGGDSGNTIYF. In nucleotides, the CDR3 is TGTGCCAGCACCCATGGAGGGGGCGACTCTGGAAACACCATATATTTT.

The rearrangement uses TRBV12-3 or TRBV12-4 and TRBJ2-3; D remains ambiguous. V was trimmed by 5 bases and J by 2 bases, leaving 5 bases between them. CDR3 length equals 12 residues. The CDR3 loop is CASSPSTDTQYF. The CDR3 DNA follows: TGTGCCAGCAGTCCCTCCACAGATACGCAGTATTTT.

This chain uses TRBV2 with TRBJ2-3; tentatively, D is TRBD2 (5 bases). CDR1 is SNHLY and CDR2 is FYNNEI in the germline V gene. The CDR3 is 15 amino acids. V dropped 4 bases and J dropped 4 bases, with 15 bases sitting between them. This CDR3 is CASSVAVMRADTQYF. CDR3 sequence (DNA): TGTGCCAGCAGTGTTGCGGTCATGAGGGCAGATACGCAGTATTTT.

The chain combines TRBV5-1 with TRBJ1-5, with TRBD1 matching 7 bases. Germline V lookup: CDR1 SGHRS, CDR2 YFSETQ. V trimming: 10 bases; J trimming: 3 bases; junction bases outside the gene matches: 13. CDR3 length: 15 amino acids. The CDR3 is CAGRDSPNLNQPQHF. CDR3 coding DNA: TGCGCCGGACGGGACAGTCCGAACCTCAATCAGCCCCAGCATTTT.

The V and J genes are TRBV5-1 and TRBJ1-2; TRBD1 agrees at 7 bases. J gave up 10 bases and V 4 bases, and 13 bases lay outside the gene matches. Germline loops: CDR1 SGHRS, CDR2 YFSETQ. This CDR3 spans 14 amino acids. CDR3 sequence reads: CASSEGTALLTYTF. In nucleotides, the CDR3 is TGCGCCAGCAGCGAGGGGACAGCCCTTCTCACCTACACCTTC.

CDR3 region: CASSQGGVFMNTEAFF. CDR3 DNA sequence: TGTGCCAGCAGCCAAGGGGGAGTTTTTATGAACACTGAAGCTTTCTTT. The rearrangement uses TRBV4-2 and TRBJ1-1; no definite D call. The CDR3 length is 16 residues. The V end was cut by 1 base, the J end by 0 bases, with 12 bases between. CDR1 is LGHNA and CDR2 is YNFKEQ in the germline V gene.

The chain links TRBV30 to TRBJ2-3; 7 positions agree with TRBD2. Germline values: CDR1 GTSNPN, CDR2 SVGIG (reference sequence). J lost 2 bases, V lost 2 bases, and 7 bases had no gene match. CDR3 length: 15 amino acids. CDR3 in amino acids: CAWSPSGDVTDTQYF. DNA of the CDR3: TGTGCCTGGAGTCCGAGCGGGGATGTCACAGATACGCAGTATTTT.

CDR3 bases: TGCGCCAGCCGACTAGCGGAGAGCTCCTACAATGAGCAGTTCTTC. It encodes CASRLAESSYNEQFF. The V and J genes are TRBV5-1 and TRBJ2-1, with 9 bases matching TRBD2. There are 15 residues in the CDR3. With 7 bases clipped from V and 0 bases from J, the junction kept 5 bases outside the gene matches. The germline V gene has CDR1 SGHRS and CDR2 YFSETQ.

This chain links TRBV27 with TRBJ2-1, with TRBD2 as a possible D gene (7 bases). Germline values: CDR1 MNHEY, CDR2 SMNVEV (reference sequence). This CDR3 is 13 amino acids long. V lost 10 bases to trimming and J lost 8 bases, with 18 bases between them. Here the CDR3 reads CAIGGALGDEQFF. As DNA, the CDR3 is TGTGCCATAGGGGGGGCCTTGGGGGATGAGCAGTTCTTC.

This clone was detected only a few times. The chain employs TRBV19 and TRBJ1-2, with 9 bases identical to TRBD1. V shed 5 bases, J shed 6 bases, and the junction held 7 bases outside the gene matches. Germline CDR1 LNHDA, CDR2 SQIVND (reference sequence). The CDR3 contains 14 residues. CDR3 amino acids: CASSSRDRVHGYTF. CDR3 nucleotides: TGTGCCAGTAGTTCCCGGGACAGGGTGCATGGCTACACCTTC.

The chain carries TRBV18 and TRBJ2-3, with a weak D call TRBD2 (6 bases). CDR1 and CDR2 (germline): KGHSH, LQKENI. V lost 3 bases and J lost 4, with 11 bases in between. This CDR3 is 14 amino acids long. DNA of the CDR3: TGTGCCAGCTCACCCAGTTGGGGGGCAGATACGCAGTATTTT. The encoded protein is CASSPSWGADTQYF.

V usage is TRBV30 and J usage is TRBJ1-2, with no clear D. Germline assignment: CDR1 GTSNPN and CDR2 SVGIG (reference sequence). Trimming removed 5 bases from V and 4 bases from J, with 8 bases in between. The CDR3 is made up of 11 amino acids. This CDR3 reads CAWLWAYGYTF. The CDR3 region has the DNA TGTGCCTGGCTCTGGGCCTATGGCTACACCTTC.

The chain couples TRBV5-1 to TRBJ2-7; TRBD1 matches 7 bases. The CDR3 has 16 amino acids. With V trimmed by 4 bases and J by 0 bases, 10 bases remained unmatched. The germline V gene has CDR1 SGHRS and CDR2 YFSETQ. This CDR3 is CASSETGHYSSYEQYF. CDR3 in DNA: TGCGCCAGCAGCGAGACAGGGCACTATAGCTCCTACGAGCAGTACTTC.

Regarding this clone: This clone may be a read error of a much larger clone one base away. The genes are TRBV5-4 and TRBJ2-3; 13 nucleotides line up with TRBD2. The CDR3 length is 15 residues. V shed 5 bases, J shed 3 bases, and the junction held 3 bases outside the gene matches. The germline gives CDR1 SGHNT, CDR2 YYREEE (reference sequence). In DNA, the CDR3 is TGTGCCAGCAGTGAGACTAGCGGGAGGACAGATACGCAGTATTTT. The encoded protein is CASSETSGRTDTQYF.

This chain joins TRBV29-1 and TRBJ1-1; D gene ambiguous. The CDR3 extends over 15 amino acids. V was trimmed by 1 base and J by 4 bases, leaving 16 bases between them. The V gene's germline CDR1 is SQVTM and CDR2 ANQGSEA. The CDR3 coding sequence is TGCAGCGTTGAAGTCAGTGTTCGGGGTTCCACTGAAGCTTTCTTT. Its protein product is CSVEVSVRGSTEAFF.